Listed below are T cell receptor beta chains from one sample, sequenced in a study of cytomegalovirus exposure and HLA in healthy donors. The table came from immunoSEQ multiplex PCR; TCRdb's copy has only in-frame clones and leaves some out. The table for this sample gives 65,000 to 95,000 clones. Source material: PBMCs. Receptors were obtained from a female donor in good health and CMV-seropositive. Each CDR3 is given with its conserved first and last residue. The order of the fields is D gene, J gene, V gene, CDR3 DNA, CDR3 protein. The D gene is left open where the match is weak.

.,TRBJ1-5,TRBV7-6,TGTGCCAGCAGCCCCTCGGACTCTAGCAATCAGCCCCAGCATTTT,CASSPSDSSNQPQHF
.,TRBJ2-7,TRBV6-1,TGTGCCAGCTTTCGATCACTGGACGAGCAGTACTTC,CASFRSLDEQYF
TRBD2,TRBJ2-3,TRBV14,TGTGCCAGCAGCTTACTAGCGGGAGGGTCTGCGCAGTATTTT,CASSLLAGGSAQYF
TRBD1,TRBJ2-5,TRBV19,TGTGCCAGTAGTATAGGGACACAGCTGACAGGGGAAGAGACCCAGTACTTC,CASSIGTQLTGEETQYF
.,TRBJ1-1,TRBV7-2,TGTGCCAGCAGCTTAAACAGTATCTTCGCGTCTTACACTGAAGCTTTCTTT,CASSLNSIFASYTEAFF
TRBD2,TRBJ2-2,TRBV29-1,TGCAGCGTTGGGGTTAGCGGGAGTACCGGGGAGCTGTTTTTT,CSVGVSGSTGELFF
.,TRBJ2-7,TRBV28,TGTGCCAGCAACCCCGGGAGCTACGAGCAGTACTTC,CASNPGSYEQYF
.,TRBJ1-2,TRBV5-6,TGTGCCAGCAGCTTGAGGTGGAAACAGCAGAACTATGGCTACACCTTC,CASSLRWKQQNYGYTF
.,TRBJ1-4,TRBV19,TGTGCCAGTTTTATCGCAGGGCGTGAAAAACTGTTTTTT,CASFIAGREKLFF
.,TRBJ1-3,TRBV6-1,TGTGCCAGCAGTGTTGGGGCAGCTGGAAACACCATATATTTT,CASSVGAAGNTIYF
TRBD1,TRBJ1-5,TRBV28,TGTGCCAGCAGCCCGGACAGGGTTAGCCAGCCCCAGCATTTT,CASSPDRVSQPQHF
.,TRBJ2-2,TRBV11-3,TGTGCCAGCACCACAAACACCGGGGAGCTGTTTTTT,CASTTNTGELFF
TRBD1,TRBJ2-7,TRBV7-2,TGTGCCAGCAGCTCAGGGACAGGGCTCTACGAGCAGTACTTC,CASSSGTGLYEQYF
.,TRBJ1-5,TRBV5-6,TGTGCCAGCAGCTTGGGCGGGGGGCGGATGTTATCGGAGCATTTT,CASSLGGGRMLSEHF
.,TRBJ2-5,TRBV9,TGTGCCAGCAGCGTAGAAGGGGTTCCTCCCGAGACCCAGTACTTC,CASSVEGVPPETQYF
.,TRBJ1-6,TRBV19,TGTGCCAGTAGTATAAGCCAGGGGAGTGATTCACCCCTCCACTTT,CASSISQGSDSPLHF
.,TRBJ2-2,TRBV7-3,TGTGCCAGCAGCTTAAGACAGACAACCGGGGAGCTGTTTTTT,CASSLRQTTGELFF
.,TRBJ2-2,TRBV6-1,TGTGCCAGCGCTAGAAACACCGGGGAGCTGTTTTTT,CASARNTGELFF
.,TRBJ2-1,TRBV21-1,TGTGCCAGCAGCCCCGCGTCCTCTCCGGGACAGGAAGTCCACAATGAGCAGTTCTTC,CASSPASSPGQEVHNEQFF
TRBD2,TRBJ2-3,TRBV25-1,TGTGCCAGCAGTAAGGGACTATCAACGGGCACAGATACGCAGTATTTT,CASSKGLSTGTDTQYF
.,TRBJ2-2,TRBV28,TGTGCCAGCTGCAGGGATTACACCGGGGAGCTGTTTTTT,CASCRDYTGELFF
.,TRBJ1-1,TRBV7-4,TGTGCCAGCAGCTTACCAGAAGCAGGCACTGAAGCTTTCTTT,CASSLPEAGTEAFF
TRBD2,TRBJ2-1,TRBV5-1,TGCGCCAGCAGCTTGGTGCCGGTAGAAGCGGGAGCTTACAATGAGCAGTTCTTC,CASSLVPVEAGAYNEQFF
.,TRBJ1-1,TRBV5-1,TGCGCCAGCAGCTGGGAGACACCTAACACTGAAGCTTTCTTT,CASSWETPNTEAFF
TRBD2,TRBJ2-3,TRBV28,TGTGCCAGCAGACGAAGCGGGAGGGGCCCTCCCACAGATACGCAGTATTTT,CASRRSGRGPPTDTQYF
.,TRBJ1-5,TRBV6-6,TGTGCCAGCAGTACACATTTGCTGGGCAATCAGCCCCAGCATTTT,CASSTHLLGNQPQHF
.,TRBJ1-1,TRBV7-2,TGTGCCAGCAGCTTAATGAACCAGGGATGGACTGAAGCTTTCTTT,CASSLMNQGWTEAFF
.,TRBJ2-1,TRBV4-2,TGTGCCAGCAGCCAAGATAACTGGAGTGAGCAGTTCTTC,CASSQDNWSEQFF
.,TRBJ2-5,TRBV18,TGTGCCAGCTCGGAGGGCCACCAAGAGACCCAGTACTTC,CASSEGHQETQYF
TRBD1,TRBJ2-3,TRBV29-1,TGCAGCGTTTCTTTCGACAGGGAAACAGATACGCAGTATTTT,CSVSFDRETDTQYF
.,TRBJ1-4,TRBV6-6,TGTGCCAGCGGCCCGCGAGGGACACCGAATGAAAAACTGTTTTTT,CASGPRGTPNEKLFF